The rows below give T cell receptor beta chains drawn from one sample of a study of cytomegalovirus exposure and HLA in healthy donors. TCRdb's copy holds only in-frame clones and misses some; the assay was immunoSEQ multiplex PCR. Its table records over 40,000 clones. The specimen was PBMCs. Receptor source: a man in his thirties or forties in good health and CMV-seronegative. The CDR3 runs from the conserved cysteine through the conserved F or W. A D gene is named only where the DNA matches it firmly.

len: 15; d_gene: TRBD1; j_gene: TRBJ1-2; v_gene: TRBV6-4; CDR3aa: CASSGTGGADYGYTF; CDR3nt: TGTGCCAGCAGTGGGACAGGGGGCGCTGACTATGGCTACACCTTC
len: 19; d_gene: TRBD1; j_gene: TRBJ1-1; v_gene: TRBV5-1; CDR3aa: CASSLAGQDRVVWNTEAFF; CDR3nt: TGCGCCAGCAGCTTGGCCGGACAAGACAGGGTAGTTTGGAACACTGAAGCTTTCTTT
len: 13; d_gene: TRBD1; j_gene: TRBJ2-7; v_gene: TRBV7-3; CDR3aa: CASSQGQTYEQYF; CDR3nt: TGTGCCAGCAGCCAGGGACAGACCTACGAGCAGTACTTC
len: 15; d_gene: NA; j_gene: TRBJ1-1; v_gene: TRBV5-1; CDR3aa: CASTRMGNQGTEAFF; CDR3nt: TGCGCCAGCACCCGGATGGGAAATCAGGGCACTGAAGCTTTCTTT
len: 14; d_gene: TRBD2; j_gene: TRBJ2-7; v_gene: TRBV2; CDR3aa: CASTATSASYEQYF; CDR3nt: TGTGCCAGCACAGCGACTAGCGCCTCCTACGAGCAGTACTTC
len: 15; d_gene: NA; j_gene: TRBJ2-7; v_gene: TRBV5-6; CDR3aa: CASSLRKRRLREQYF; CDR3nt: TGCGCCAGCAGCTTACGGAAGAGGAGACTACGCGAGCAGTACTTC
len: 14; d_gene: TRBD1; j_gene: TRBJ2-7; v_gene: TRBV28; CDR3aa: CASRFGQGAREQYF; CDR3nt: TGTGCCAGCAGGTTCGGACAGGGGGCGCGGGAGCAGTACTTC
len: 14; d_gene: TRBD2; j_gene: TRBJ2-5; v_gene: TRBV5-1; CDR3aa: CASNPGLAGGTQYF; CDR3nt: TGCGCCAGCAACCCTGGGCTAGCGGGAGGGACCCAGTACTTC
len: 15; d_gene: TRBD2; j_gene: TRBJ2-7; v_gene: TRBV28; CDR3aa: CASSTPLAGGPEQYF; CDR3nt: TGTGCCAGCAGTACTCCCCTAGCGGGAGGGCCCGAGCAGTACTTC
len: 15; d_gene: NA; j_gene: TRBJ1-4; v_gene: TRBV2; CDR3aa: CASTGGRTSNEKLFF; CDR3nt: TGTGCCAGCACGGGAGGTCGGACTTCTAATGAAAAACTGTTTTTT
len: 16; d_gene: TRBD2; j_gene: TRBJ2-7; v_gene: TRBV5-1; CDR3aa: CASSLDVAGVLREQYF; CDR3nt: TGCGCCAGCAGCTTGGATGTTGCGGGAGTCCTGCGCGAGCAGTACTTC
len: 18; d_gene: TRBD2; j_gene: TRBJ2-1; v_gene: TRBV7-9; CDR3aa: CASSSRTSGGRSYNEQFF; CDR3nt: TGTGCCAGCAGCTCCCGGACTAGCGGGGGACGTTCCTACAATGAGCAGTTCTTC
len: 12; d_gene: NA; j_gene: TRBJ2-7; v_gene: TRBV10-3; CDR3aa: CAIRGQSYEQYF; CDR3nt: TGTGCCATCAGAGGACAGAGCTACGAGCAGTACTTC
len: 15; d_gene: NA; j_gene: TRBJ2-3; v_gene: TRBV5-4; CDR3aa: CASRSPSSQTDTQYF; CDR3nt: TGTGCCAGCAGATCCCCCTCCTCACAGACAGATACGCAGTATTTT
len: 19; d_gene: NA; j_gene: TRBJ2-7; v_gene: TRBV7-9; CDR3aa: CASSLVLGRGLGFSYEQYF; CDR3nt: TGTGCCAGCAGCTTAGTCCTGGGCAGGGGTTTGGGTTTTTCCTACGAGCAGTACTTC
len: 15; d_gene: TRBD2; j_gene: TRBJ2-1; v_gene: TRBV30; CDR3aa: CAGSVRVAGVGEQFF; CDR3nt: TGTGCCGGGAGTGTACGAGTAGCGGGAGTTGGCGAGCAGTTCTTC